These 21 T cell receptor beta chains share one sample of origin, sequenced in a study of early T cells in non-severe SARS-CoV-2 infection (TCRdb year 2021). The method was 5' RACE. Sequencing used a NextSeq 500. TCRdb took the public reads, trimmed them with fastp at Q25, ran MiXCR for clone calling and kept in-frame beta chains. Rows are unified per CDR3 protein, each entry keeping the most common DNA and genes. The sample table shows roughly 60,000 distinct CDR3 sequences, and around an eighth are seen once. Around 4.7% of the sample rests with the top ten. Sequencing was carried out using whole blood. The receptors originated from an adult who was a healthcare worker with PCR-confirmed SARS-CoV-2 infection or an uninfected control (not recorded which).

The chain uses TRBV5-1 and TRBJ2-6; D not certain. V shed 4 bases and J shed 4 bases, with 12 bases lying between them. CDR1 and CDR2 from the germline V gene are SGHRS and YFSETQ. The CDR3 has 15 residues. The CDR3 DNA is TGCGCCAGCAGCCTTCAGGTTTCCGGGGCCAACGTCCTGACTTTC. Its translation is CASSLQVSGANVLTF.

This clonotype came up many times. The CDR3 sequence: CASSLAGDSRAETQYF. The CDR3 coding sequence is TGCGCCAGCAGCTTGGCGGGGGACAGTCGAGCAGAGACCCAGTACTTC. The rearrangement joins TRBV5-1 to TRBJ2-5, with D possibly being TRBD1 (7 bases). Germline V gives CDR1 SGHRS, CDR2 YFSETQ. The CDR3 extends over 16 amino acids. V lost 0 bases and J 4 bases, leaving 16 bases between the germline ends.

This clonotype was counted many times. The chain uses TRBV6-6 and TRBJ1-1; no clear D gene. The CDR3 covers 14 residues. Germline V gene data show CDR1 as MNHNY and CDR2 as SVGAGI (reference sequence). The V end was cut by 4 bases, the J end by 1 base, with 10 bases between. The DNA of the CDR3 is TGTGCCAGCAGTTCCTCACCCAAGAACACTGAAGCTTTCTTT. The encoded protein is CASSSSPKNTEAFF.

The V gene is TRBV3-1, the J gene TRBJ1-2; weak D call: TRBD1 (5 bases). V lost 5 bases and J 0 bases, leaving 16 bases between the germline ends. This CDR3 spans 16 amino acids. In germline, CDR1 is LGHDT, CDR2 YNNKEL (reference sequence). CDR3 in amino acids: CASSITVGAANYGYTF. The CDR3 nucleotides read TGTGCCAGCAGCATTACGGTAGGGGCCGCTAACTATGGCTACACCTTC. Together with reference TRBV3-1 and TRBJ1-2, the CDR3 gives the full variable domain: DTAVSQTPKYLVTQMGNDKSIKCEQNLGHDTMYWYKQDSKKFLKIMFSYNNKELIINETVPNRFSPKSPDKAHLNLHINSLELGDSAVYFCASSITVGAANYGYTFGSGTRLTVV.

This clonotype has only a few counts. This rearrangement joins TRBV7-8 to TRBJ2-5; no firm D call. V dropped 5 bases and J dropped 4 bases, with 11 bases sitting between them. This CDR3 comprises 13 residues. The germline gives CDR1 SGHVS, CDR2 FQNEAQ. The CDR3 loop is CASSVVRRETQYF. The CDR3 DNA follows: TGTGCCAGCAGCGTCGTCCGTCGAGAGACCCAGTACTTC.

V is TRBV5-1 and J is TRBJ2-2; unclear D gene. V shed 2 bases and J shed 3 bases, with 5 bases lying between them. The CDR3 spans 13 residues. The V gene's germline CDR1 is SGHRS and CDR2 YFSETQ. The CDR3 nucleotides are TGCGCCAGCAGCTTTCATGACACCGGGGAGCTGTTTTTT. As protein: CASSFHDTGELFF.

With regard to this clonotype: A much larger clonotype is one base distant, so this may be a read error. This chain links TRBV24-1 with TRBJ2-1, with 9 positions matching TRBD2. In germline, CDR1 is KGHDR, CDR2 SFDVKD. The CDR3 has 15 residues. The V and J ends lost 7 bases and 12 bases, in that order; junction bases with no gene match: 15. The CDR3 region has the DNA TGTGCCACCAGCCTAGTAGCGGGAGTGGGGGATGGGCAGTTCTTC. Translated, it gives CATSLVAGVGDGQFF.

This clonotype was counted only a few times. This chain uses TRBV5-1 with TRBJ1-6; D ambiguous. CDR1 is SGHRS and CDR2 is YFSETQ in the germline V gene. The CDR3 runs to 14 residues. V was pared by 0 bases and J by 9 bases, with 10 bases between. This CDR3 reads CASSLADNFSPLHF. The CDR3 region has the DNA TGCGCCAGCAGCTTGGCCGACAACTTTTCACCCCTCCACTTT.

Written as DNA, the CDR3 is TGTGCCAGCAGCAAAGTGAGACACTCCCGGGAAAAGGAGCAGTTCTTC. This codes for CASSKVRHSREKEQFF. This chain links TRBV21-1 with TRBJ2-1; the D call in the table, TRBD1, was not verified against the DNA. TRBV21-1 is tagged as a pseudogene. This CDR3 comprises 16 residues.

This clonotype was found a few times. The chain employs TRBV29-1 and TRBJ2-1, with TRBD2 matching 11 bases. The CDR3 is made up of 13 amino acids. Germline V gene data show CDR1 as SQVTM and CDR2 as ANQGSEA. V was pared by 7 bases and J by 8 bases, with 7 bases of the junction left unmatched. DNA for the CDR3: TGCAGCGCGACTAGCGGGATCCTGGATGAGCAGTTCTTC. It codes for CSATSGILDEQFF.

This clonotype was counted at least ten times. J is TRBJ1-6 and V is TRBV28; D is uncertain. The CDR3 spans 14 residues. The germline V and J ends were trimmed by 5 bases and 10 bases, with 15 bases remaining between them. Germline V lookup: CDR1 MDHEN, CDR2 SYDVKM. In DNA form, the CDR3 reads TGTGCCAGCAGTCCCCGGTTGGGTGTATCACCCCTCCACTTT. Translated: CASSPRLGVSPLHF.

This clonotype has only a few counts. The gene calls are TRBV9 and TRBJ2-7, with D unresolved. Germline CDR1 is SGDLS and CDR2 is YYNGEE. The CDR3 has 13 amino acids. V was pared by 4 bases and J by 1 base, with 9 bases between. In DNA form, the CDR3 reads TGTGCCAGCAGCCCCCCTCCATCCTACGAGCAGTACTTC. Protein sequence: CASSPPPSYEQYF.

The rearrangement joins TRBV3-1 to TRBJ2-7; weak D call: TRBD1 (6 bases). There are 13 residues in the CDR3. V was pared by 4 bases and J by 3 bases, with 10 bases between. Germline CDR1 LGHDT, CDR2 YNNKEL (reference sequence). The CDR3 sequence is CASSPSRGYEQYF. As DNA, the CDR3 is TGTGCCAGCAGCCCATCCAGGGGCTACGAGCAGTACTTC.

The chain uses TRBV6-1 and TRBJ2-5; D may be TRBD2 (6 bases). The germline CDR1 and CDR2 sequences are MNHNS and SASEGT. The CDR3 runs 13 residues. Deletions cut 4 bases from V and 1 base from J, with 7 bases between. The CDR3 region has the DNA TGTGCCAGCAGTGGGGACTTCCAAGAGACCCAGTACTTC. Its translation: CASSGDFQETQYF.

This clonotype came up many times. The chain recombines TRBV6-5 with TRBJ1-2; D possibly corresponds to TRBD1 (6 bases). Trimming left V 6 bases short and J 7 bases short, with 27 bases between. This CDR3 contains 17 residues. Germline V gene data show CDR1 as MNHEY and CDR2 as SVGAGI. CDR3 sequence (DNA): TGTGCCAGCAGCCCATCCGCGTTAGGGGGGGTATTCTCTGGCTACACCTTC. Amino acid sequence: CASSPSALGGVFSGYTF.

The chain recombines TRBV9 with TRBJ1-1; D unresolved. CDR3 size: 14 residues. V gave up 0 bases and J gave up 8 bases, with 14 bases separating them. Germline loops: CDR1 SGDLS, CDR2 YYNGEE. The chain's CDR3 is CASSVANRAPEAFF. For the CDR3, the DNA is TGTGCCAGCAGCGTAGCGAACCGGGCCCCCGAAGCTTTCTTT.

The CDR3 DNA sequence: TGTGCCAGCAGTGTACAGGAGACCCAAGAGACCCAGTACTTC. The encoded protein is CASSVQETQETQYF. The chain employs TRBV6-5 and TRBJ2-5, with TRBD1 as a possible D gene (5 bases). This CDR3 comprises 14 residues. Trimming cost V 5 bases and J 1 base, with 11 bases left between them. Germline CDR1 MNHEY, CDR2 SVGAGI.

Only a few counts were recorded for this clonotype. V gene TRBV6-2 or TRBV6-3 combines with J gene TRBJ2-7; 11 positions match TRBD1. The germline CDR1 and CDR2 sequences are MNHEY and SVGEGT. V was clipped by 5 bases and J by 6 bases; unmatched bases: 9. The CDR3 consists of 15 residues. The CDR3, as DNA: TGTGCCAGCAGTGCGCCGGGACAGGGGGTCCCCGAGCAGTACTTC. Residues: CASSAPGQGVPEQYF.

This clonotype showed up many times. The rearrangement joins TRBV30 to TRBJ2-7; 8 bases match TRBD2. Unmatched junction bases numbered 4, after V lost 0 bases and J lost 0 bases. This CDR3 has 15 amino acids. The germline CDR1 and CDR2 sequences are GTSNPN and SVGIG (reference sequence). The CDR3 nucleotides read TGTGCCTGGAGTGTACTAGCGGCGAGCTCCTACGAGCAGTACTTC. Amino acid sequence: CAWSVLAASSYEQYF.

The gene calls are TRBV5-1 and TRBJ2-1; unclear D gene. The germline V gene encodes CDR1 SGHRS and CDR2 YFSETQ. V lost 4 bases, J lost 9 bases, and 17 bases lay in between. The CDR3 extends over 14 amino acids. The CDR3: CASSLIPTAGEQFF. CDR3 coding DNA: TGCGCCAGCAGCCTGATACCTACTGCCGGTGAGCAGTTCTTC.

The V and J genes are TRBV12-3 or TRBV12-4 and TRBJ2-5; 9 bases fit TRBD2. The CDR3 length is 15 residues. The junction had 7 bases not matched to a gene; V was cut back by 3 bases and J by 5 bases. The CDR3 spells CASSFAGLATETQYF. As DNA, the CDR3 is TGTGCCAGCAGTTTTGCGGGACTAGCCACGGAGACCCAGTACTTC.